One and the same sample provided the 2 T cell receptor beta chains below, sequenced in a study of blood T cell repertoires in COVID-19 (dated by TCRdb to 2020 to 2022). The library relied on the immunoSEQ multiplex PCR assay. Not all clones reach the TCRdb copy of this immuneACCESS table, which keeps in-frame sequences only. Checked studies attribute under half of the gap to unresolved V genes and leave the rest unexplained. Recorded for this sample are around 200,000 clones; roughly 78% of them occurred a single time. Under 3.5% of the sample is in the top ten clones. Source material: peripheral blood. The receptors originated from an elderly woman with active or convalescent COVID-19.

The chain is built from TRBV4-2 and TRBJ1-1; tentative D call: TRBD1 (6 bases). The CDR3 spans 20 residues. V was trimmed by 0 bases and J by 1 base, leaving 24 bases between them. CDR1 is LGHNA and CDR2 is YNFKEQ in the germline V gene. CDR3 loop: CASSQDLVLGARAGNTEAFF. DNA of the CDR3: TGTGCCAGCAGCCAAGATTTGGTTTTGGGGGCGCGTGCGGGGAACACTGAAGCTTTCTTT.

The rearrangement uses TRBV4-2 and TRBJ2-1; maybe TRBD2 (7 bases). The CDR3 length is 14 residues. The germline V gene has CDR1 LGHNA and CDR2 YNFKEQ. V dropped 7 bases and J dropped 2 bases, with 12 bases sitting between them. CDR3 in amino acids: CASIGGGTYNEQFF. The DNA of the CDR3 is TGTGCCAGCATAGGGGGGGGAACCTACAATGAGCAGTTCTTC.